The 5 T cell receptor beta chains presented below share a single source sample, sequenced in a study of OX40 agonist ivuxolimab in advanced cancers. Assay used: immunoSEQ multiplex PCR; TCRdb lists only in-frame clones, some missing. The data contain 70,000 to 80,000 clones, around 90% of them singletons. This specimen consisted of CD4+ or CD8+ T cells sorted from blood, obtained in a trial of the OX40 agonist ivuxolimab. The receptors stem from an adult with an advanced solid tumor such as melanoma, head and neck, liver or kidney cancer.

V usage is TRBV4-1 and J usage is TRBJ2-7, with TRBD2 matching over 8 bases. V shed 8 bases and J 2 bases; nucleotides not matched to a gene: 5. CDR3 size: 13 residues. Germline loops: CDR1 MGHRA, CDR2 YSYEKL. The CDR3: CASRGGTTYEQYF. The CDR3 nucleotides read TGCGCCAGCCGGGGGGGTACGACCTACGAGCAGTACTTC.

This rearrangement joins TRBV9 to TRBJ2-6; D gene uncertain. Germline V CDR1 and CDR2: SGDLS, YYNGEE. There are 14 residues in the CDR3. The V gene lost 1 base and the J gene lost 4 bases, with 6 bases spanning the gap. This CDR3 is CASSVLSGANVLTF. As DNA, the CDR3 is TGTGCCAGCAGCGTACTGTCCGGGGCCAACGTCCTGACTTTC.

V gene TRBV28 combines with J gene TRBJ1-5; 7 bases map to TRBD1. CDR3 size: 16 residues. The germline gives CDR1 MDHEN, CDR2 SYDVKM. V was pared by 6 bases and J by 6 bases, with 14 bases of the junction left unmatched. Here the CDR3 reads CASRPPTGMAGQPQHF. As DNA, the CDR3 is TGTGCCAGCAGACCACCGACAGGGATGGCAGGTCAGCCCCAGCATTTT.

The V gene is TRBV27, the J gene TRBJ2-3; D may be TRBD1 (6 bases). Trimming shortened V by 5 bases and J by 0 bases, and 15 bases separated the two germline ends. Germline V lookup: CDR1 MNHEY, CDR2 SMNVEV (reference sequence). The CDR3 is made up of 16 amino acids. The CDR3 sequence is CASSLGQLLSTDTQYF. In DNA, the CDR3 is TGTGCCAGCAGTCTAGGACAGCTGCTTAGCACAGATACGCAGTATTTT.

The V gene is TRBV9, the J gene TRBJ2-7; 8 bases map to TRBD1. This CDR3 is 15 amino acids long. Germline CDR1 SGDLS, CDR2 YYNGEE. With V trimmed by 3 bases and J by 2 bases, 7 bases remained unmatched. Here the CDR3 reads CASSAPDRGAYEQYF. The CDR3 DNA sequence: TGTGCCAGCAGCGCGCCCGACAGGGGAGCCTACGAGCAGTACTTC.